The 18 T cell receptor beta chains in this list originate from one sample, sequenced in a study of blood T cell repertoires in COVID-19. Assay: immunoSEQ multiplex PCR; the TCRdb copy retains only in-frame clones and omits some. The repertoire includes about 34,000 clones, roughly 80% of them detected once, and around 14% sits in the top ten. The material sequenced was peripheral blood. These receptors were collected from a woman between 65 and 79 years old with acute or convalescent COVID-19.

V gene TRBV6-5 combines with J gene TRBJ1-2; tentatively, D is TRBD1 (6 bases). Germline loops: CDR1 MNHEY, CDR2 SVGAGI. V was cut by 2 bases and J by 8 bases, with 9 bases left in between. The CDR3 totals 12 residues. The DNA for the CDR3 is TGTGCCAGCAGTTACGGGGGCGCGGGCTACACCTTC. Its translation: CASSYGGAGYTF.

The CDR3 nucleotides read TGTGCCAGCAGCAAATGGCAGGTTCAGCCCCAGCATTTT. Amino acid sequence: CASSKWQVQPQHF. This chain links TRBV21-1 with TRBJ1-5; the D segment call TRBD1 is taken from the table without a DNA check. TRBV21-1 is given as a pseudogene. There are 13 residues in the CDR3.

The chain is built from TRBV6-5 and TRBJ1-3; D is undetermined. Germline V gene lookup returns CDR1 MNHEY and CDR2 SVGAGI. The CDR3 runs 14 residues. V was clipped by 6 bases and J by 0 bases, with 9 bases between them. CDR3 region: CASRTGASGNTIYF. The CDR3 DNA is TGTGCCAGCAGGACGGGAGCCTCTGGAAACACCATATATTTT.

The chain combines TRBV10-1 with TRBJ2-3; 10 positions match TRBD1. CDR3 length: 13 amino acids. CDR1 and CDR2 from the germline V gene are WNHNN and SYGVQD (reference sequence). V shed 8 bases, J shed 6 bases, and the junction held 5 bases outside the gene matches. In DNA, the CDR3 is TGCGCCAGCGGGGACAGGGGAGCCGATACGCAGTATTTT. Protein product: CASGDRGADTQYF.

The chain uses TRBV7-9 and TRBJ1-3; D uncertain. This CDR3 has 12 residues. The V gene lost 5 bases and the J gene lost 0 bases, with 2 bases spanning the gap. Germline assignment: CDR1 SEHNR and CDR2 FQNEAQ (reference sequence). The CDR3 is CASSRSGNTIYF. The CDR3 nucleotides are TGTGCCAGCAGCCGCTCTGGAAACACCATATATTTT.

The J gene is TRBJ2-7, the V gene TRBV5-1; D is undetermined. V was pared by 2 bases and J by 2 bases, with 17 bases between. The CDR3 contains 16 residues. CDR1 and CDR2 (germline): SGHRS, YFSETQ. CDR3 coding DNA: TGCGCCAGCAGCTTATACGTGGTTGGCGGCGCCTACGAGCAGTACTTC. The encoded protein is CASSLYVVGGAYEQYF. The full variable domain, in which reference TRBV5-1 and TRBJ2-7 provide the parts outside the CDR3, is KAGVTQTPRYLIKTRGQQVTLSCSPISGHRSVSWYQQTPGQGLQFLFEYFSETQRNKGNFPGRFSGRQFSNSRSEMNVSTLELGDSALYLCASSLYVVGGAYEQYFGPGTRLTVT.

The CDR3 coding sequence is TGTGCCAGCAGCCCGGGACAGTCCTACGAGCAGTACTTC. Translation: CASSPGQSYEQYF. This chain connects TRBV7-9 to TRBJ2-7; TRBD1 matches 7 bases. The germline gives CDR1 SEHNR, CDR2 FQNEAQ (reference sequence). The CDR3 loop spans 13 amino acids. Trimming at V came to 5 bases and at J to 1 base, leaving 2 bases not matched to a gene.

The chain carries TRBV4-2 and TRBJ1-4; the match to TRBD1 covers 7 bases. CDR3 length: 14 amino acids. Trimming cost V 0 bases and J 14 bases; bases outside gene matches: 9. CDR1 LGHNA and CDR2 YNFKEQ come from the germline V gene. CDR3 residues: CASSQDQEGAGLFF. For the CDR3, the DNA is TGTGCCAGCAGCCAAGATCAGGAGGGGGCAGGTCTGTTTTTT.

Worth noting for this clone: A read error may produce the germline difference seen at one junction end. The CDR3 DNA reads as TGTGCCTGCAGCGTTCTCCGGGGGGCTGGAAACACCATATATTTT. This gives the protein CACSVLRGAGNTIYF. This rearrangement joins TRBV2 to TRBJ1-3; D is perhaps TRBD1 (5 bases). Germline V gene lookup returns CDR1 SNHLY and CDR2 FYNNEI. The CDR3 contains 15 residues.

The chain couples TRBV6-5 to TRBJ2-3; D possibly corresponds to TRBD2 (7 bases). The V gene lost 4 bases and the J gene lost 2 bases, with 13 bases spanning the gap. The CDR3 has 15 amino acids. Germline loops: CDR1 MNHEY, CDR2 SVGAGI. The CDR3 DNA sequence: TGTGCCAGCAGTTTCCGGGGGGCCCCCACAGATACGCAGTATTTT. Its translation is CASSFRGAPTDTQYF.

This clone has a handful of counts. The chain has TRBV3-1 (or the pseudogene TRBV3-2) and TRBJ2-7, with D possibly matching TRBD2 (6 bases). The CDR3 runs 15 residues. Trimming pared 0 bases from V and 7 bases from J, leaving 16 bases between. CDR1 is LGHDT, CDR2 YNNKEL, per germline (reference sequence). The CDR3 DNA sequence: TGTGCCAGCAGCCAAGATCTCGGGGGAGTGAGAGAGCAGTACTTC. This codes for CASSQDLGGVREQYF.

This chain uses TRBV19 with TRBJ2-7; 13 bases match TRBD2. From germline, CDR1 is LNHDA and CDR2 SQIVND (reference sequence). After removal of 5 bases from V and 2 bases from J, the junction contained 12 bases not matched to a gene. The CDR3 spans 18 residues. CDR3 amino acids: CASSLLARGLAGTYEQYF. DNA of the CDR3: TGTGCCAGTAGTCTCCTCGCGAGGGGACTAGCGGGGACCTACGAGCAGTACTTC.

V gene TRBV7-8 combines with J gene TRBJ1-5; 7 bases match TRBD1. CDR1 and CDR2 (germline): SGHVS, FQNEAQ. The CDR3 consists of 15 residues. V was pared by 1 base and J by 2 bases, with 2 bases of the junction left unmatched. The CDR3 reads CASSLVGTGNQPQHF. DNA of the CDR3: TGTGCCAGCAGCTTAGTAGGGACAGGCAATCAGCCCCAGCATTTT.

The V and J genes are TRBV28 and TRBJ2-6; 10 bases line up with TRBD2. The CDR3 loop spans 18 amino acids. J gave up 0 bases and V 5 bases, and 7 bases lay outside the gene matches. From germline, CDR1 is MDHEN and CDR2 SYDVKM. The CDR3 region is CASSPRLAGSSGANVLTF. The CDR3 region has the DNA TGTGCCAGCAGTCCCAGACTAGCGGGTTCCTCTGGGGCCAACGTCCTGACTTTC.

The chain uses TRBV6-5 and TRBJ1-1; 10 bases fit TRBD1. Germline lookup yields CDR1 MNHEY and CDR2 SVGAGI. V lost 8 bases, J lost 3 bases, and 3 bases stayed unmatched. CDR3 size: 13 residues. The CDR3 DNA follows: TGTGCCAGCGGGGACAGGGGAGACACTGAAGCTTTCTTT. Its translation is CASGDRGDTEAFF.

This chain uses TRBV28 with TRBJ1-1; 9 positions match TRBD1. Germline loops: CDR1 MDHEN, CDR2 SYDVKM. This CDR3 spans 14 amino acids. Unmatched junction bases numbered 7, after V lost 6 bases and J lost 5 bases. The CDR3 loop is CASRTGGAYTEAFF. The DNA of the CDR3 is TGTGCCAGCAGAACAGGGGGCGCGTATACTGAAGCTTTCTTT.

This clone has only a few counts. The chain couples TRBV19 to TRBJ2-7, with 8 bases aligning to TRBD1. This CDR3 has 13 residues. V was clipped by 5 bases and J by 5 bases; unmatched bases: 5. CDR1 and CDR2 from the germline V gene are LNHDA and SQIVND (reference sequence). The DNA of the CDR3 is TGTGCCAGTAGTTTAGCGACAGGGGACGAGCAGTACTTC. Amino acid sequence: CASSLATGDEQYF.

The chain employs TRBV3-1 (or the pseudogene TRBV3-2) and TRBJ2-1; D is perhaps TRBD2 (6 bases). Germline CDR1 LGHDT, CDR2 YNNKEL (reference sequence). V shed 0 bases and J shed 3 bases, with 9 bases lying between them. The CDR3 extends over 15 amino acids. CDR3 amino acids: CASSQDGSGYNEQFF. The CDR3 DNA is TGTGCCAGCAGCCAAGACGGTAGCGGCTACAATGAGCAGTTCTTC.